This is a list of T cell receptor beta chains from one sample in a study of memory CD4+ T cells and cytomegalovirus serostatus. Clones were sequenced by immunoSEQ multiplex PCR, and TCRdb holds only the in-frame ones, with some missing. The sample includes roughly 42,000 clones, over 70% of them seen just once. Sequenced input: memory CD4+ T cells from blood. These receptors all come from an adult in good health and CMV-seronegative. Both conserved end residues are part of each CDR3. A D gene is named only where the DNA matches it firmly. Only some rows state a clone size, as once, few, many or a class for expanded clones.

clone size	V gene	J gene	D gene	CDR3 DNA	CDR3 protein
-	TRBV7-2	TRBJ2-3	TRBD1	TGTGCCAGCAGCTTCACAGGGGCAGAGGATACGCAGTATTTT	CASSFTGAEDTQYF
few	TRBV10-3	TRBJ1-2	-	TGTGCCATCAGTCCGCGTGAGTCCGCCGGAGGGTATGGCTACACCTTC	CAISPRESAGGYGYTF
-	TRBV11-2	TRBJ2-2	-	TGTGCCAGCGGGCCCATATTGGGGAACCCCGGGGAGCTGTTTTTT	CASGPILGNPGELFF
-	TRBV19	TRBJ1-1	-	TGTGCCAGTAGTCAGGGTTGGGGTGACACTGAAGCTTTCTTT	CASSQGWGDTEAFF
few	TRBV20-1	TRBJ1-1	-	TGCAGTGCTTGGCACAACACTGAAGCTTTCTTT	CSAWHNTEAFF
-	TRBV4-1	TRBJ1-5	TRBD1	TGCGCCAGCAGCCAAGACAGGGGGGCAAATCAGCCCCAGCATTTT	CASSQDRGANQPQHF
-	TRBV11-2	TRBJ2-5	-	TGTGCCAGCAGCTCCGAAAGGCAAGAGACCCAGTACTTC	CASSSERQETQYF
-	TRBV21-1	TRBJ2-5	-	TGTGCCAGCCGAGGTAGCATGATATGGGGGGAGACCCAGTACTTC	CASRGSMIWGETQYF
-	TRBV18	TRBJ1-1	-	TGTGCCAGCTCACCCGGGACCAAGGTCACTGAAGCTTTCTTT	CASSPGTKVTEAFF
-	TRBV10-3	TRBJ2-5	-	TGTGCCATCAGGGAGGCCGGGTCGGGGGAGACCCAGTACTTC	CAIREAGSGETQYF
-	TRBV6-5	TRBJ1-5	TRBD1	TGTGCCAGCACTCTAACAGGGGATAGCAATCAGCCCCAGCATTTT	CASTLTGDSNQPQHF
-	TRBV6-5	TRBJ2-3	-	TGTGCCAGCAGTTACTCGACGGGCAAGCAGTATTTT	CASSYSTGKQYF
-	TRBV7-9	TRBJ1-3	-	TGTGCCAGCAGCGCCCAAAACTCGGGCACTTCAGCCATATATTTT	CASSAQNSGTSAIYF
-	TRBV19	TRBJ1-3	TRBD1	TGTGCCAGTACTACAGGGGCGGCTGGAAACACCATATATTTT	CASTTGAAGNTIYF
-	TRBV11-1	TRBJ1-1	-	TGTGCCAGCAGCTTAGTGGGACCGAACACTGAAGCTTTCTTT	CASSLVGPNTEAFF